The rows below give T cell receptor beta chains drawn from one sample of a study of beta chain features in type 1 diabetes. Sequencing used immunoSEQ multiplex PCR; TCRdb keeps in-frame clones, though not all of them. The sample lists some 900,000 clones, about 17% occurring once. The source material was naive CD4+ T cells from blood. These receptors were taken from a young woman in good health. Both conserved end residues are part of each CDR3. The D gene is left open where the match is weak. Size values are once, few and many counts, or a class for expanded clones, and some rows have none.

V,D,J,size,CDR3,DNA
TRBV18,TRBD1,TRBJ1-2,NA,CASSKPGQSSSIRGYTF,TGTGCCAGCTCAAAACCGGGACAGAGCTCTAGTATTCGTGGCTACACCTTC
TRBV7-9,TRBD2,TRBJ2-2,NA,CASSKTSGSTGELFF,TGTGCCAGCAGCAAAACTAGCGGGAGCACCGGGGAGCTGTTTTTT
TRBV19,NA,TRBJ2-5,few,CASSIQGFGETQYF,TGTGCCAGTAGTATTCAGGGATTCGGAGAGACCCAGTACTTC
TRBV7-9,NA,TRBJ2-7,NA,CASSLGSGTEGGEQYF,TGTGCCAGCAGCTTGGGATCCGGGACCGAAGGCGGCGAGCAGTACTTC
TRBV14,TRBD2,TRBJ2-2,few,CASSQGARGRNTGELFF,TGTGCCAGCAGCCAAGGGGCTCGCGGGAGGAACACCGGGGAGCTGTTTTTT
TRBV5-4,NA,TRBJ2-3,NA,CASSLVSTDTQYF,TGTGCCAGCAGCTTGGTGAGCACAGATACGCAGTATTTT
TRBV7-9,NA,TRBJ2-3,few,CASSLASLGTDTQYF,TGTGCCAGCAGCTTAGCTAGCCTCGGCACAGATACGCAGTATTTT
TRBV7-2,NA,TRBJ2-2,NA,CASSPLGAVTGELFF,TGTGCCAGCAGCCCCCTGGGGGCGGTAACCGGGGAGCTGTTTTTT
TRBV29-1,TRBD1,TRBJ2-5,few,CSVETGQGIGETQYF,TGCAGCGTTGAAACGGGACAGGGGATTGGAGAGACCCAGTACTTC
TRBV4-3,NA,TRBJ2-3,few,CASSQDTDTQYF,TGCGCCAGCAGCCAAGATACAGATACGCAGTATTTT
TRBV7-2,TRBD1,TRBJ2-5,NA,CASSNRDRQETQYF,TGTGCCAGCAGCAACCGGGACAGACAAGAGACCCAGTACTTC
TRBV18,NA,TRBJ1-4,NA,CASSPGQNEKLFF,TGTGCCAGCTCACCAGGACAAAATGAAAAACTGTTTTTT
TRBV7-2,TRBD1,TRBJ2-1,NA,CASSLGGATYNEQFF,TGTGCCAGCAGCCTAGGGGGCGCGACCTACAATGAGCAGTTCTTC
TRBV10-2,TRBD1,TRBJ1-1,NA,CASSEQGGGTEAFF,TGCGCCAGCAGCGAACAGGGGGGCGGCACTGAAGCTTTCTTT
TRBV6-5,TRBD1,TRBJ1-2,NA,CASSYAHRGLGYGYTF,TGTGCCAGCAGTTACGCCCACAGGGGATTGGGCTATGGCTACACCTTC
TRBV10-3,NA,TRBJ2-7,few,CAISEGGRASYEQYF,TGTGCCATCAGTGAGGGGGGTAGGGCTTCCTACGAGCAGTACTTC
TRBV7-9,NA,TRBJ1-3,NA,CASSLSPRDSGNTIYF,TGTGCCAGCAGCTTATCCCCCCGTGACTCTGGAAACACCATATATTTT
TRBV19,NA,TRBJ2-2,few,CASQRVWTGELFF,TGTGCCAGCCAGCGGGTCTGGACCGGGGAGCTGTTTTTT
TRBV28,NA,TRBJ1-4,few,CASSLDLTATNEKLFF,TGTGCCAGCAGTTTAGACCTCACCGCAACTAATGAAAAACTGTTTTTT
TRBV29-1,NA,TRBJ1-1,few,CSVVRYKAGRYDTEAFF,TGCAGCGTTGTTCGATATAAGGCAGGGAGGTATGACACTGAAGCTTTCTTT
TRBV27,TRBD2,TRBJ2-7,NA,CASRLAGGPSYEQYF,TGTGCCAGCAGGCTAGCGGGAGGGCCCTCCTACGAGCAGTACTTC
TRBV4-3,NA,TRBJ2-1,few,CASSLLTSLYNEQFF,TGCGCCAGCAGCCTACTGACTAGTCTCTACAATGAGCAGTTCTTC
TRBV28,NA,TRBJ2-4,NA,CASSLPGLAKNIQYF,TGTGCCAGCAGTTTACCGGGACTAGCCAAAAACATTCAGTACTTC
TRBV4-1,NA,TRBJ2-7,NA,CASSQLKEHEQYF,TGCGCCAGCAGCCAATTAAAAGAGCACGAGCAGTACTTC
TRBV5-4,TRBD2,TRBJ2-3,few,CASSLGSSGSRDTQYF,TGTGCCAGCAGTCTGGGGTCTAGCGGGAGTCGGGATACGCAGTATTTT
TRBV19,NA,TRBJ1-5,NA,CARNQPQHF,TGTGCCAGAAATCAGCCCCAGCATTTT
TRBV10-3,NA,TRBJ1-2,once,CAISEDRKTNYGYTF,TGTGCCATCAGCGAAGACAGGAAAACTAACTATGGCTACACCTTC
TRBV19,NA,TRBJ2-1,NA,CASSITLQSVVEQFF,TGTGCCAGTAGTATAACCCTGCAAAGCGTGGTTGAGCAGTTCTTC
TRBV6-5,NA,TRBJ1-1,few,CASSFLRTALNTEAFF,TGTGCCAGCAGTTTTCTCCGGACAGCGTTGAACACTGAAGCTTTCTTT
TRBV27,NA,TRBJ1-1,few,CASSLKGGNTEAFF,TGTGCCAGCAGTTTAAAAGGAGGGAACACTGAAGCTTTCTTT
TRBV7-9,TRBD2,TRBJ2-5,NA,CASSSGLAVQETQYF,TGTGCCAGCAGCTCGGGACTAGCGGTCCAAGAGACCCAGTACTTC
TRBV5-1,NA,TRBJ1-2,NA,CASSWGTNYGYTF,TGCGCCAGCAGCTGGGGGACTAACTATGGCTACACCTTC
TRBV7-9,TRBD2,TRBJ2-2,NA,CASLAGTNTGELFF,TGTGCCAGCTTAGCGGGAACGAACACCGGGGAGCTGTTTTTT
TRBV4-3,NA,TRBJ1-4,NA,CASSQDFSWGEKLFF,TGCGCCAGCAGCCAAGATTTCTCCTGGGGGGAAAAACTGTTTTTT
TRBV4-3,TRBD2,TRBJ2-7,few,CASSQLLASTYEQYF,TGCGCCAGCAGCCAGCTACTAGCGTCCACCTACGAGCAGTACTTC
TRBV14,NA,TRBJ1-3,NA,CASSQTLDGFSGNTIYF,TGTGCCAGCAGCCAAACCCTGGACGGATTCTCTGGAAACACCATATATTTT
TRBV19,NA,TRBJ2-1,few,CASREGSSYNEQFF,TGTGCCAGTAGGGAGGGGAGCTCCTACAATGAGCAGTTCTTC
TRBV18,TRBD2,TRBJ2-2,few,CASSPGLAGVHTGELFF,TGTGCCAGCTCACCCGGACTAGCGGGAGTGCACACCGGGGAGCTGTTTTTT
TRBV18,TRBD1,TRBJ1-2,NA,CASSPRDRGTYTF,TGTGCCAGCTCACCACGGGACAGGGGAACCTACACCTTC
TRBV7-9,TRBD2,TRBJ2-1,few,CASSFGLAGGSDEQFF,TGTGCCAGCAGCTTCGGACTAGCGGGAGGGAGCGATGAGCAGTTCTTC
TRBV6-1,NA,TRBJ2-7,NA,CASKGTLNRQYF,TGTGCCAGTAAGGGCACCCTAAACCGGCAGTACTTC
TRBV28,NA,TRBJ1-1,few,CASSLVLAEAFF,TGTGCCAGCAGTTTAGTTCTGGCTGAAGCTTTCTTT
TRBV19,TRBD1,TRBJ2-7,few,CASSRNGQASYEQYF,TGTGCCAGTAGTAGAAATGGACAGGCCTCCTACGAGCAGTACTTC
TRBV7-8,NA,TRBJ2-2,NA,CASSLALRGATGELFF,TGTGCCAGCAGCTTAGCTCTCCGCGGGGCCACCGGGGAGCTGTTTTTT
TRBV28,NA,TRBJ2-2,few,CASTSNAGELFF,TGTGCCAGCACCTCCAATGCCGGGGAGCTGTTTTTT
TRBV7-2,NA,TRBJ1-5,few,CASSLVVGQSSNQPQHF,TGTGCCAGCAGCTTAGTCGTCGGTCAGAGTAGCAATCAGCCCCAGCATTTT
TRBV7-2,TRBD1,TRBJ2-7,NA,CASSSRDRASYEQYF,TGTGCCAGCAGCTCCCGGGACAGGGCCTCCTACGAGCAGTACTTC
TRBV11-2,NA,TRBJ2-3,few,CASSLAPSGDRADTQYF,TGTGCCAGCAGCTTAGCCCCCTCGGGAGATAGGGCAGATACGCAGTATTTT
TRBV18,NA,TRBJ2-3,few,CASSPNGAGRTDTQYF,TGTGCCAGCTCACCTAACGGGGCTGGCAGAACAGATACGCAGTATTTT
TRBV5-1,NA,TRBJ2-3,few,CASSLSPGRSTDTQYF,TGCGCCAGCAGCTTGTCGCCGGGACGGAGCACAGATACGCAGTATTTT